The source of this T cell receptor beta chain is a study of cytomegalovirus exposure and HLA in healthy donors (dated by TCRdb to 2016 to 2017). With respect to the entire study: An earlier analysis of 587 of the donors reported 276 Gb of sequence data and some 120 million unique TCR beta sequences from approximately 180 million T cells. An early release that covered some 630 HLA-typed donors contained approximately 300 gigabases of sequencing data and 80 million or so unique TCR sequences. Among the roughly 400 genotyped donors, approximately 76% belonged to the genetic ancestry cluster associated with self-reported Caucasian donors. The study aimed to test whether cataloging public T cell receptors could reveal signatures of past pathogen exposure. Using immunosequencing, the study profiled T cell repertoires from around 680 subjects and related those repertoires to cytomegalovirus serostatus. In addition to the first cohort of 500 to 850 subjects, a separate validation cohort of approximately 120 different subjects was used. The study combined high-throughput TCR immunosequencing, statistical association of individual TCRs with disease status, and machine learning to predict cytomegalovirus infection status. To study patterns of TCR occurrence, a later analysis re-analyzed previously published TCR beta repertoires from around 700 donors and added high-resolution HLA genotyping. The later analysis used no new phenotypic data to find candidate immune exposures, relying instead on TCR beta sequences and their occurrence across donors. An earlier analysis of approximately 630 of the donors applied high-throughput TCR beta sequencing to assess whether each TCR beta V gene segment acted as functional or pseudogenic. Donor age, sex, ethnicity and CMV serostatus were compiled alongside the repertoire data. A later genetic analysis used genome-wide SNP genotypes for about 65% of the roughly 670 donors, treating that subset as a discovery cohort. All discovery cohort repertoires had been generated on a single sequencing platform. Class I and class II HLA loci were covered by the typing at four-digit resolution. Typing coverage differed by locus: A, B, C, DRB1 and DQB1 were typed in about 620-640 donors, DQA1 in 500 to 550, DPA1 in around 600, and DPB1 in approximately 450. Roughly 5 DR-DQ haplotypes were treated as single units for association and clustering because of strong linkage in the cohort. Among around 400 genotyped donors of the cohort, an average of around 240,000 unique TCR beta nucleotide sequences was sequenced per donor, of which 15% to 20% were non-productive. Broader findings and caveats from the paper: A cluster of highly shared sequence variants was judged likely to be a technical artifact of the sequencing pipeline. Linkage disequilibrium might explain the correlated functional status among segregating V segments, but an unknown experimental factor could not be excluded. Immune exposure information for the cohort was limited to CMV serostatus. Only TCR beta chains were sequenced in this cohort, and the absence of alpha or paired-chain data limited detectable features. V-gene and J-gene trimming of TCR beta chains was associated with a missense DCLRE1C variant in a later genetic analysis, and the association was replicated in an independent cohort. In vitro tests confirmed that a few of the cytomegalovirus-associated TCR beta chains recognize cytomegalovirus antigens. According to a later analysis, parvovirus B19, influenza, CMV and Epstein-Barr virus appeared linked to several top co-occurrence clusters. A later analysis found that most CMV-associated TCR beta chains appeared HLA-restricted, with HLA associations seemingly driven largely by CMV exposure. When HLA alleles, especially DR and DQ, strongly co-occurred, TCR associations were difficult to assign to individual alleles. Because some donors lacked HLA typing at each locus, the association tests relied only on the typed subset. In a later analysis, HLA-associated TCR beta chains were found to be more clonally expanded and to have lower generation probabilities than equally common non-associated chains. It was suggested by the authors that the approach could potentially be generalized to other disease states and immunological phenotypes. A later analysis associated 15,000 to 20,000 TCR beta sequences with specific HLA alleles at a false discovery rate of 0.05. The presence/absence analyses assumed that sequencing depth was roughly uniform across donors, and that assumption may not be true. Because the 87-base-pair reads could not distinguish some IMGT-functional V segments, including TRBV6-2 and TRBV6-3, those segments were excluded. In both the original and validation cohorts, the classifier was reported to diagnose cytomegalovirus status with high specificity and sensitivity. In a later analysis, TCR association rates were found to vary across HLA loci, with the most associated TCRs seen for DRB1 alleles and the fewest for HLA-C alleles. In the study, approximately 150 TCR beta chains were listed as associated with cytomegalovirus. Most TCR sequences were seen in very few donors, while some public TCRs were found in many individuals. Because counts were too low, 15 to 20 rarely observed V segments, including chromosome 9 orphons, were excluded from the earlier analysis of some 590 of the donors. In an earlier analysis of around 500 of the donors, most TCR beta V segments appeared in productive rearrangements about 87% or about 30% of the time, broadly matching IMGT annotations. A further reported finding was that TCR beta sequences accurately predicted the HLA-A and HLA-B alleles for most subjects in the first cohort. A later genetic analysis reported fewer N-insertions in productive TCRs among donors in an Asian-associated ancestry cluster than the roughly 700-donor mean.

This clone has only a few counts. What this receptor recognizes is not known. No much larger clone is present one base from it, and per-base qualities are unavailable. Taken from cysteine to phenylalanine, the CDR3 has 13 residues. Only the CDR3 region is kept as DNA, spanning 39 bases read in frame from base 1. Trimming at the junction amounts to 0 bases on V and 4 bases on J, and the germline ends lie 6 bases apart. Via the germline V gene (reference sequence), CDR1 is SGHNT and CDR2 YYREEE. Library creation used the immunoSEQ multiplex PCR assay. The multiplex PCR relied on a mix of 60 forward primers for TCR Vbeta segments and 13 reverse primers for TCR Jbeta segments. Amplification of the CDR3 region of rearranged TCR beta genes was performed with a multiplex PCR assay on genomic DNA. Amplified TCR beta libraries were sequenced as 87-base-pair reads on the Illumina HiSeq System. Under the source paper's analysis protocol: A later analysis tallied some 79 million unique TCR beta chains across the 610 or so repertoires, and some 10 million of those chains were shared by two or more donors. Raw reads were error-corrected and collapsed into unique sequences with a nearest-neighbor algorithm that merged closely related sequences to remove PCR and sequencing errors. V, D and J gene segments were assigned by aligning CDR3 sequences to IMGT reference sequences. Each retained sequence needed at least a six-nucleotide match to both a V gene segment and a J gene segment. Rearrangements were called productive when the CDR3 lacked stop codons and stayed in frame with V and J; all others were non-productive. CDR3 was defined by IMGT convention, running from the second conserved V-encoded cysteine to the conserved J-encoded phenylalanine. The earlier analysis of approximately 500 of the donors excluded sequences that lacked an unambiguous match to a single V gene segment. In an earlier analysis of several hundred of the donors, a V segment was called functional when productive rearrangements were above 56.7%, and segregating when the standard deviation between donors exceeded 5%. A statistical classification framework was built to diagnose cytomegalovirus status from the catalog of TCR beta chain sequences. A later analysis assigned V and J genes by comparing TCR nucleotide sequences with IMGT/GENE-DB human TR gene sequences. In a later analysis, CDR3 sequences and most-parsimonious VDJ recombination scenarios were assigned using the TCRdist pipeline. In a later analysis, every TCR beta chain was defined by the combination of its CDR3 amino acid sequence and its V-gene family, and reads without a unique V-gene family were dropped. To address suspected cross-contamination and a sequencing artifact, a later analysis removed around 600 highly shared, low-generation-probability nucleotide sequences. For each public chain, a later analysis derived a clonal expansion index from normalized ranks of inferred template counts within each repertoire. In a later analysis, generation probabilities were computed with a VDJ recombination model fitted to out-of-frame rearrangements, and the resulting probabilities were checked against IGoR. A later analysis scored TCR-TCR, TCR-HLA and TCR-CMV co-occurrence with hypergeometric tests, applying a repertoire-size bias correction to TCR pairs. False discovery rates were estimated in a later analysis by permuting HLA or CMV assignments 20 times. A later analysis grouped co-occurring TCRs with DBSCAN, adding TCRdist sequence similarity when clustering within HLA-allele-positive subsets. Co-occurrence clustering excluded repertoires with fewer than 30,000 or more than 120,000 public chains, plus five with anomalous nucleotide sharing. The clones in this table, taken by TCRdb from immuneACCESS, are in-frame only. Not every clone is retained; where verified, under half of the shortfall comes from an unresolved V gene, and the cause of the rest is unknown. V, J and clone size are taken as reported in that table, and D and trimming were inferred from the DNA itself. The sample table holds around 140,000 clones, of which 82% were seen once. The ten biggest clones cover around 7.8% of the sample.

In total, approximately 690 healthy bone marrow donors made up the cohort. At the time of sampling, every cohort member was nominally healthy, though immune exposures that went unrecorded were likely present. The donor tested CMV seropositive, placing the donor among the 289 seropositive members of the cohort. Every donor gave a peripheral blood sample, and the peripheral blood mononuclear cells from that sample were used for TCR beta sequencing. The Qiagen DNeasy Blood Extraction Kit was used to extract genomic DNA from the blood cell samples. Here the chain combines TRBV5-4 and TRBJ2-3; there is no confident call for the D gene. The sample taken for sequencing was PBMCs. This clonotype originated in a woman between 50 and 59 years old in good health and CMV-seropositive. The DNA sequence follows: TGTGCCAGCAGCTTGGACAAATCAGATACGCAGTATTTT. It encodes CASSLDKSDTQYF.